Described below is a single T cell receptor (beta chain) sequence and its context. This CDR3 contains 13 residues. The trim removed 10 bases at V and 7 bases at J, leaving 8 bases unmatched. Germline assignment: CDR1 LNHDA and CDR2 SQIVND (reference sequence). The data were taken from a study of OX40 agonist ivuxolimab in advanced cancers. About the research overall: Clinicians treated patients with ivuxolimab, an agonistic anti-OX40 (CD134) antibody. Earlier treatment with anti-PD-1, anti-PD-L1 or anti-CTLA-4 was permitted, and under 50% had received some.

Profiled with immunoSEQ multiplex PCR; TCRdb holds only in-frame clones, not every one. The data contain tens of thousands of clones, around four fifths of them seen just once; the ten biggest clones take up under 3.5%. This TCR was sampled from an adult with an advanced solid tumor such as melanoma, head and neck, liver or kidney cancer. The chain combines TRBV19 with TRBJ2-1, with 9 positions matching TRBD1. Sequences were derived from CD4+ or CD8+ T cells sorted from blood, sampled in a trial of the OX40 agonist ivuxolimab. Here the CDR3 DNA reads TGTGCCACTCGGACAGGGGAGAGAAATGAGCAGTTCTTC. This encodes CATRTGERNEQFF.